The rows below give T cell receptor beta chains drawn from one sample of a study of graft-versus-host responses after intestinal transplantation. Repertoires were generated with immunoSEQ multiplex PCR, while TCRdb's copy carries only in-frame clones and drops some. The data contain roughly 6,900 clones, around two thirds of them singletons. The source was ileum tissue, collected 50 to 55 days after transplant. The receptor set was obtained from a human patient who received an intestinal transplant, so some T cells may come from the graft donor. CDR3s leave out the opening cysteine and the closing phenylalanine or tryptophan. Some rows have no size entry. The others give once, few or many, or a class for an expanded clone.

clone_size	j_call	v_call	cdr3_aa
few	TRBJ1-2	TRBV7-9	ATPHPRLSYGYT
few	TRBJ2-2	TRBV10-1	ASSKAGGTGELF
-	TRBJ2-2	TRBV6-6	ASSSLAGELF
once	TRBJ2-1	TRBV4-3	ASSQDSIHSSYNEQF
-	TRBJ2-3	TRBV19	ASSSTYRGRTDTQY
-	TRBJ1-5	TRBV10-3	AISVDNSNQPQH
-	TRBJ2-5	TRBV27	ASSLLPGTETQY
-	TRBJ2-5	TRBV18	ASSPQRAGSQETQY
medium-sized	TRBJ2-1	TRBV4-3	ASSQEIGGGAYNEQF
-	TRBJ2-5	TRBV6-1	ASSEMLAYQETQY
-	TRBJ2-5	TRBV5-5	ASSQVLAGGLETQY
-	TRBJ1-6	TRBV27	ASSLNRGFYNSPLH
-	TRBJ1-2	TRBV4-2	ASSHEGAGYT
few	TRBJ1-6	TRBV4-1	ASSQDSPRFSSYNSPLH
few	TRBJ1-5	TRBV28	ASSTGDNQPQH
-	TRBJ1-6	TRBV7-6	ASSLDSGQNYSPLH
medium-sized	TRBJ1-1	TRBV10-3	AISETVFNTEAF
once	TRBJ2-1	TRBV11-3	ASSSIYNEQF
-	TRBJ1-5	TRBV19	ASSEGGRGNQPQH
-	TRBJ1-2	TRBV7-2	ASSLRFVGYGYT
few	TRBJ2-3	TRBV6-1	ASSAVPGLASDTQY
large	TRBJ1-3	TRBV5-1	ASSLASVRDGLRSGNTIY
-	TRBJ1-4	TRBV6-5	ASSRGDRSNEKLF
-	TRBJ1-1	TRBV6-1	AEGGVGVEAF
once	TRBJ2-5	TRBV11-2	ASSRQQGAKTQY
-	TRBJ1-1	TRBV5-4	ASSRGISNAGNTEAF
medium-sized	TRBJ1-5	TRBV27	ASSLGADNQPQH
-	TRBJ1-6	TRBV9	ASSVATKGQGNNSPLH
-	TRBJ1-1	TRBV4-1	ASSQDLTGIMNTEAF
-	TRBJ2-1	TRBV5-1	ASSLDPAYNEQF
few	TRBJ2-1	TRBV7-2	ASIPRGGRFNEQF
-	TRBJ1-6	TRBV7-2	ASSPDMVGDSPLH
-	TRBJ1-1	TRBV30	AWSPLI
-	TRBJ1-5	TRBV7-2	ASSLDAGGNQPQH
-	TRBJ2-5	TRBV7-6	ASSLTSGSQETQY
-	TRBJ2-3	TRBV5-6	ASSALPAGLPQY
-	TRBJ2-6	TRBV2	ASSEISVRSGANVLT
-	TRBJ1-2	TRBV6-1	ATRDSTNYGYT
-	TRBJ1-5	TRBV30	AWSAGGGAGQPQH
-	TRBJ1-6	TRBV19	ASTPQRGTGGNSPLH
-	TRBJ2-2	TRBV6-1	ASLDRGPGELF
few	TRBJ1-5	TRBV6-5	ASSEPGGNQPQH
-	TRBJ2-3	TRBV9	ASSVGGGRETQY
-	TRBJ2-2	TRBV2	ASRADRVTGELF
-	TRBJ1-1	TRBV6-7	ASSYWAGETEAF